Below are 29 T cell receptor beta chains sequenced from a single sample in a study of blood T cells in healthy people across ages. Through a sample-barcoded 5' primer and a J-beta primer mix, a second PCR was run for roughly 7 to 12 cycles. One entry per CDR3 protein, called by TCRdb with MiXCR from the 5' RACE reads. The sample has some 760,000 distinct CDR3 sequences, 20% to 30% seen once. This sample also appeared in a second study, on T cells of mothers and their children.

Sequencing was performed on blood. The origin of the receptors is a boy aged 5-17 years in good health.

The chain carries TRBV12-3 or TRBV12-4 and TRBJ2-3; D possibly corresponds to TRBD2 (6 bases). V was pared by 5 bases and J by 2 bases, with 14 bases between. This CDR3 region has 15 residues. The CDR3 sequence: CASSPRGSLTDTQYF. The CDR3 bases are TGTGCCAGCAGTCCTCGGGGGTCACTCACAGATACGCAGTATTTT.

The chain employs TRBV12-3 or TRBV12-4 and TRBJ2-1, with D possibly TRBD1 on 6 matching bases. V lost 6 bases to trimming and J lost 8 bases, with 17 bases between them. The CDR3 sequence is 14 residues long. CDR3 loop: CASSSRGNGHEQFF. Written as DNA, the CDR3 is TGTGCCAGCAGCTCTAGGGGGAACGGGCATGAGCAGTTCTTC.

This clonotype was seen a few times. V is TRBV7-2 and J is TRBJ2-7; 10 bases agree with TRBD2. V lost 1 base, J lost 7 bases, and 7 bases stayed unmatched. Germline V gene lookup returns CDR1 SGHTA and CDR2 FQGNSA. The CDR3 is made up of 15 amino acids. The CDR3 DNA reads as TGTGCCAGCAGCTTAGTTCTAGCGGGAGCTCAAGAGCAGTACTTC. Amino acid sequence: CASSLVLAGAQEQYF.

The chain's CDR3 is CASSSSGFYEQYF. CDR3 coding DNA: TGTGCCAGCAGTTCTAGCGGCTTCTACGAGCAGTACTTC. V gene TRBV6-5 combines with J gene TRBJ2-5; 7 nucleotides line up with TRBD2. The J call may be faulty, since TRBJ2-7 better matches the DNA end. The germline V gene has CDR1 MNHEY and CDR2 SVGAGI. The CDR3 totals 13 residues.

This clonotype was seen only a few times. The V and J genes are TRBV19 and TRBJ2-7; TRBD2 agrees at 9 bases. Germline-derived CDR1 and CDR2 are LNHDA and SQIVND (reference sequence). CDR3 length equals 14 residues. V was clipped by 3 bases and J by 2 bases; unmatched bases: 2. The CDR3 protein is CASSIGGGAYEQYF. The CDR3 DNA follows: TGTGCCAGTAGTATCGGCGGGGGGGCCTACGAGCAGTACTTC.

This chain connects TRBV6-6 to TRBJ1-2; TRBD1 agrees at 9 bases. The CDR3 length is 13 residues. With V trimmed by 10 bases and J by 3 bases, 6 bases remained unmatched. CDR1 and CDR2 from the germline V gene are MNHNY and SVGAGI (reference sequence). The CDR3 coding sequence is TGTGCCAACCGAAGGACAGGGGACTATGGCTACACCTTC. Amino acid sequence: CANRRTGDYGYTF.

This sequence joins TRBV7-9 and TRBJ2-5, with unresolved D. CDR3 length equals 15 residues. V lost 3 bases and J lost 5, with 16 bases in between. CDR1 SEHNR and CDR2 FQNEAQ come from the germline V gene (reference sequence). This CDR3 reads CASSFTMEPTETQYF. CDR3 DNA: TGTGCCAGCAGCTTTACGATGGAACCCACGGAGACCCAGTACTTC.

V and J are TRBV28 and TRBJ1-4, with a possible D match to TRBD1 (5 bases). The germline V gene encodes CDR1 MDHEN and CDR2 SYDVKM. V shed 6 bases and J shed 0 bases, with 11 bases lying between them. The CDR3 totals 15 residues. The CDR3 here is CASSRRGATNEKLFF. The CDR3 DNA sequence: TGTGCCAGCAGCCGGAGGGGTGCAACTAATGAAAAACTGTTTTTT.

This clonotype was detected only a few times. The gene calls are TRBV7-2 and TRBJ2-3; D is perhaps TRBD1 (6 bases). The germline gives CDR1 SGHTA, CDR2 FQGNSA. Trimming left V 3 bases short and J 10 bases short, with 11 bases between. CDR3 length: 12 amino acids. CDR3 sequence (DNA): TGTGCCAGCAGCTTCCAGGGGAATGCGCAGTATTTT. This codes for CASSFQGNAQYF.

This clonotype was seen just once. The rearrangement joins TRBV20-1 to TRBJ2-7; 7 nucleotides match TRBD1. CDR1 DFQATT and CDR2 SNEGSKA come from the germline V gene (reference sequence). This CDR3 region has 15 residues. The junction had 7 bases not matched to a gene; V was cut back by 0 bases and J by 2 bases. CDR3 nucleotides: TGCAGTGCTAGAGATCACCGGCAGGGGGCCTACGAGCAGTACTTC. It is translated as CSARDHRQGAYEQYF.

V gene TRBV12-3 or TRBV12-4 combines with J gene TRBJ1-1, with D uncertain. Trimming removed 3 bases from V and 0 bases from J, with 11 bases in between. The CDR3 loop spans 15 amino acids. CDR3: CASSFEYRMNTEAFF. The CDR3 region has the DNA TGTGCCAGCAGTTTCGAGTATCGGATGAACACTGAAGCTTTCTTT.

Comments on this clonotype: One end of the junction varies from germline; a read error may be responsible. This rearrangement joins TRBV19 to TRBJ1-1, with 8 bases lining up with TRBD1. The CDR3 extends over 14 amino acids. Germline CDR1 and CDR2: LNHDA and SQIVND (reference sequence). DNA of the CDR3: TGTGCCAGTGGTATCCAGGGGGCCGTCACTGAAGCTTTCTTT. Residues: CASGIQGAVTEAFF.

The V and J genes are TRBV28 and TRBJ2-7; 7 bases are shared with TRBD2. V gave up 6 bases and J gave up 1 base; unmatched junction bases: 6. The CDR3 is made up of 14 amino acids. Germline CDR1 MDHEN, CDR2 SYDVKM. The DNA for the CDR3 is TGTGCCAGCAGGGGGACTAAAGGGTCCTACGAGCAGTACTTC. Its translation: CASRGTKGSYEQYF.

There are a few counts of this clonotype. V usage is TRBV5-6 and J usage is TRBJ2-6; no firm D call. The germline V gene has CDR1 SGHDT and CDR2 YYEEEE. V was trimmed by 2 bases and J by 0 bases, leaving 9 bases between them. The CDR3 sequence is 16 residues long. This CDR3 is CASSLNRLSGANVLTF. The CDR3 DNA reads TGTGCCAGCAGCTTAAACAGACTCTCTGGGGCCAACGTCCTGACTTTC.

This clonotype was observed a handful of times. The rearrangement uses TRBV7-9 and TRBJ2-5, with 7 bases fitting TRBD1. CDR1 is SEHNR, CDR2 FQNEAQ, per germline (reference sequence). The ends lost 5 bases at V and 4 bases at J; junction bases unmatched: 10. There are 15 residues in the CDR3. The CDR3: CASSDLQGTGETQYF. In DNA, the CDR3 is TGTGCCAGCAGCGATCTACAGGGGACGGGAGAGACCCAGTACTTC.

This chain's CDR3 is CAWSTTGSGEQYF. The CDR3 region has the DNA TGTGCCTGGAGTACGACAGGCAGTGGCGAGCAGTACTTC. This sequence joins TRBV30 and TRBJ2-7, with D tentatively TRBD1 (6 bases). From germline, CDR1 is GTSNPN and CDR2 SVGIG (reference sequence). The CDR3 is 13 residues long. The germline V and J ends were trimmed by 2 bases and 6 bases, with 14 bases remaining between them.

The chain joins TRBV7-2 to TRBJ2-1; 7 bases map to TRBD2. The CDR3 sequence is 17 residues long. V trimming: 5 bases; J trimming: 0 bases; junction bases outside the gene matches: 10. CDR1 and CDR2 from the germline V gene are SGHTA and FQGNSA. CDR3 sequence: CASSRQGGGSSYNEQFF. The CDR3 DNA is TGTGCCAGCAGCCGCCAAGGCGGCGGGAGCTCCTACAATGAGCAGTTCTTC. The whole variable domain, remainder taken from reference TRBV7-2 and TRBJ2-1, is GAGVSQSPSNKVTEKGKDVELRCDPISGHTALYWYRQSLGQGLEFLIYFQGNSAPDKSGLPSDRFSAERTGGSVSTLTIQRTQQEDSAVYLCASSRQGGGSSYNEQFFGPGTRLTVL.

The chain is built from TRBV27 and TRBJ2-5; the D is unclear. The DNA end favors TRBJ2-7, so the J call may be wrong. The CDR3 is 16 amino acids. CDR1 and CDR2 from the germline V gene are MNHEY and SMNVEV (reference sequence). This chain's CDR3 is CASSKQTGPPSYEQYF. CDR3 DNA: TGTGCCAGCAGCAAACAAACCGGACCGCCGTCCTACGAGCAGTACTTC.

The chain employs TRBV27 and TRBJ2-7; 10 bases are a match to TRBD2. CDR1 MNHEY and CDR2 SMNVEV come from the germline V gene (reference sequence). The CDR3 runs to 17 residues. V shed 3 bases and J 0 bases; nucleotides not matched to a gene: 8. Here the CDR3 DNA reads TGTGCCAGCAGTTTCTCTAGCGGGGGCGCCTCCTCCTACGAGCAGTACTTC. Protein product: CASSFSSGGASSYEQYF.

This clonotype showed up many times. This rearrangement joins TRBV18 to TRBJ2-7, with D possibly matching TRBD1 (6 bases). V lost 0 bases, J lost 6 bases, and 18 bases lay in between. The CDR3 is made up of 16 amino acids. CDR1 is KGHSH and CDR2 is LQKENI in the germline V gene. CDR3 coding DNA: TGTGCCAGCTCACCACCTATAATGGGGCAGGGGCGCGAGCAGTACTTC. The encoded protein is CASSPPIMGQGREQYF. The entire variable domain, with the rest obtained from reference TRBV18 and TRBJ2-7, is as follows: NAGVMQNPRHLVRRRGQEARLRCSPMKGHSHVYWYRQLPEEGLKFMVYLQKENIIDESGMPKERFSAEFPKEGPSILRIQQVVRGDSAAYFCASSPPIMGQGREQYFGPGTRLTVT.

The chain is built from TRBV7-9 and TRBJ2-1; possibly TRBD2 for D (5 bases). V lost 5 bases and J lost 7, with 21 bases in between. The germline gives CDR1 SEHNR, CDR2 FQNEAQ (reference sequence). CDR3 size: 16 residues. CDR3 sequence: CASSPEGLLIQNEQFF. The CDR3 nucleotides are TGTGCCAGCAGCCCCGAGGGCCTGCTGATACAAAATGAGCAGTTCTTC.

This clonotype was seen at least ten times. This chain uses TRBV11-2 with TRBJ2-1; no clear D gene. This CDR3 contains 13 residues. V lost 2 bases, J lost 8 bases, and 10 bases lay in between. The germline CDR1 and CDR2 sequences are SGHAT and FQNNGV. The CDR3 protein is CASSLPSADEQFF. The DNA for the CDR3 is TGTGCCAGCAGCTTACCCTCGGCGGATGAGCAGTTCTTC.

The V and J genes are TRBV29-1 and TRBJ1-4, with D tentatively TRBD1 (6 bases). This CDR3 spans 14 amino acids. Germline V gives CDR1 SQVTM, CDR2 ANQGSEA. V gave up 6 bases and J gave up 0 bases, with 11 bases separating them. CDR3 nucleotide sequence: TGCAGCGTCGGGGCAGGGGCAACTAATGAAAAACTGTTTTTT. Encoded protein: CSVGAGATNEKLFF.

The chain is built from TRBV29-1 and TRBJ2-1, with D uncertain. This CDR3 spans 16 amino acids. CDR1 and CDR2 (germline): SQVTM, ANQGSEA. V gave up 0 bases and J gave up 3 bases, with 15 bases separating them. The CDR3 nucleotides are TGCAGCGTTGAAGATCCTAGTCCCATACGCTACAATGAGCAGTTCTTC. Its translation is CSVEDPSPIRYNEQFF.

This clonotype was seen a handful of times. The J gene is TRBJ2-5, the V gene TRBV7-9; 8 bases agree with TRBD2. This CDR3 has 16 residues. In germline, CDR1 is SEHNR, CDR2 FQNEAQ (reference sequence). After removal of 5 bases from V and 0 bases from J, the junction contained 8 bases not matched to a gene. The CDR3 protein is CASSNRVAGHQETQYF. For the CDR3, the DNA is TGTGCCAGCAGCAACCGTGTAGCGGGACACCAAGAGACCCAGTACTTC.

This clonotype was found a few times. This chain connects TRBV29-1 to TRBJ2-1; D not certain. V lost 4 bases, J lost 7 bases, and 5 bases lay in between. The germline gives CDR1 SQVTM, CDR2 ANQGSEA. The CDR3 length is 10 residues. The CDR3 DNA reads TGCAGCGTTGTTTCAAATGAGCAGTTCTTC. It translates to CSVVSNEQFF.

This rearrangement joins TRBV28 to TRBJ2-7; no definite D call. This CDR3 has 12 amino acids. Germline V lookup: CDR1 MDHEN, CDR2 SYDVKM. V lost 7 bases to trimming and J lost 2 bases, with 9 bases between them. The CDR3 loop is CASMPAAYEQYF. In DNA, the CDR3 is TGTGCCAGCATGCCCGCTGCCTACGAGCAGTACTTC.

This clonotype has more than one count but fewer than ten. The genes are TRBV3-1 and TRBJ2-1, with TRBD2 matching 9 bases. The germline V gene encodes CDR1 LGHDT and CDR2 YNNKEL (reference sequence). The CDR3 totals 16 residues. After removal of 5 bases from V and 4 bases from J, the junction contained 9 bases not matched to a gene. CDR3 loop: CASSSPAGGIYNEQFF. CDR3 coding DNA: TGTGCCAGCAGCTCCCCGGCGGGGGGGATTTACAATGAGCAGTTCTTC.

The CDR3 loop reads CASSQDRGTGSPQETQYF. As DNA, the CDR3 is TGCGCCAGCAGCCAAGATCGTGGGACAGGGTCCCCCCAAGAGACCCAGTACTTC. This chain links TRBV4-3 with TRBJ2-5; 9 bases map to TRBD1. V lost 0 bases and J lost 1; bases outside the gene matches: 9. Germline assignment: CDR1 LGHNA and CDR2 YSLEER. The CDR3 is 18 residues long.